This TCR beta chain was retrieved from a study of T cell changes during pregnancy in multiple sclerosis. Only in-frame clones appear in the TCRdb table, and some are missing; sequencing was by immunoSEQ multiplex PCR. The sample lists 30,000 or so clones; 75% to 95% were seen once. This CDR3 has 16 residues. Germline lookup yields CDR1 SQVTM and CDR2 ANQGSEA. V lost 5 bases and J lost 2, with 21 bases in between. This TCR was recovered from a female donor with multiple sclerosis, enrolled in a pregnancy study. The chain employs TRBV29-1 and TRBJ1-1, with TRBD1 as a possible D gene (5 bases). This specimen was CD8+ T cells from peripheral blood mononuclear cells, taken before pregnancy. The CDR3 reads CSVIGRGRGANTEAFF. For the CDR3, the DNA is TGCAGCGTTATTGGCCGCGGGAGGGGAGCTAACACTGAAGCTTTCTTT.